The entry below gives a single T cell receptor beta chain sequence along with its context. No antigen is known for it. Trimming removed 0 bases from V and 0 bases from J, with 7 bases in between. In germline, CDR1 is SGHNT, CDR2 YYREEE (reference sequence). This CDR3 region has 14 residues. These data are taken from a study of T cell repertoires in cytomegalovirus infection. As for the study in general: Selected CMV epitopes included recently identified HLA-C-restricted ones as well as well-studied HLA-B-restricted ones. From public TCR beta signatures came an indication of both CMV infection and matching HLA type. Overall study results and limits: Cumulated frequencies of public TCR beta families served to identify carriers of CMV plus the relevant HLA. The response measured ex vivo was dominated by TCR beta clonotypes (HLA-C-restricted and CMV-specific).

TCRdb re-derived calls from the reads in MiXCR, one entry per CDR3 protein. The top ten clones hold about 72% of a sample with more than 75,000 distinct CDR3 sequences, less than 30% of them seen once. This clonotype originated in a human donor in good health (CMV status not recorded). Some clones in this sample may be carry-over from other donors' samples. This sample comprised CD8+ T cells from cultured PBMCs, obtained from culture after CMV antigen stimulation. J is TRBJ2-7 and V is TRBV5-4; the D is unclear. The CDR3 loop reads CASSLGQYSYEQYF. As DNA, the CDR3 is TGTGCCAGCAGCTTGGGCCAGTACTCCTACGAGCAGTACTTC. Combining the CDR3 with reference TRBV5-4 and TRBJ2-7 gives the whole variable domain ETGVTQSPTHLIKTRGQQVTLRCSSQSGHNTVSWYQQALGQGPQFIFQYYREEENGRGNFPPRFSGLQFPNYSSELNVNALELDDSALYLCASSLGQYSYEQYFGPGTRLTVT.